Included here is one T cell receptor (beta chain) sequence, with context. Antigen unknown. Per the germline V gene, CDR1 is SNHLY and CDR2 is FYNNEI. V was pared by 8 bases and J by 2 bases, with 19 bases between. CDR3 length: 16 residues. This entry comes from a study of cytotoxic CD8 clonotypes in ibrutinib-treated CLL. Study-wide points: Clonality increased at ibrutinib response, then returned toward baseline at progression.

The assay was immunoSEQ multiplex PCR, and TCRdb's table has in-frame clones only and misses some. In the table there are about 140,000 clones, more than 85% of which are singletons. This chain links TRBV2 with TRBJ2-1; D possibly uses TRBD1 or TRBD2 (5 bases each). The specimen was PBMCs, collected after 12 months of ibrutinib treatment. This TCR was sampled from a human donor with chronic lymphocytic leukemia. The CDR3 reads CASGRRDGKTYNEQFF. The CDR3 region has the DNA TGTGCCAGCGGGAGACGGGACGGAAAAACCTACAATGAGCAGTTCTTC.